This TCR beta chain was found in a study of cytomegalovirus exposure and HLA in healthy donors. V was pared by 5 bases and J by 0 bases, with 16 bases between. Germline-derived CDR1 and CDR2 are MGHRA and YSYEKL. The CDR3 sequence is 16 residues long. Researchers ran the PCR with 60 Vbeta and 13 Jbeta primers. TCRdb's table, derived via immunoSEQ multiplex PCR, lists solely in-frame clones and lacks some. The sample has approximately 110,000 clones; roughly 70% are singletons. The J gene is TRBJ1-1, the V gene TRBV4-1; D may be TRBD1 (6 bases). This receptor was obtained from a man in his forties in good health and CMV-seropositive. The sample consisted of PBMCs. CDR3 sequence: CASSKGDRRMNTEAFF. The CDR3 region has the DNA TGCGCCAGCAGCAAGGGGGACCGGCGGATGAACACTGAAGCTTTCTTT.